The clone carrying this T cell receptor (beta chain) was detected only a few times. What it binds is unknown. The sample comes from a study of cytomegalovirus exposure and HLA in healthy donors. The study, taken as a whole, reports: The authors confirmed in vitro that a few CMV-associated chains were specific for CMV antigens.

Germline assignment: CDR1 SGHRS and CDR2 YFSETQ. The CDR3 spans 15 residues. J was trimmed by 5 bases and V by 2 bases; bases with no gene match: 3. The assay was immunoSEQ multiplex PCR, and TCRdb's table has in-frame clones only and misses some. This sample has roughly 130,000 clones, with approximately 89% found just once. The clonotype was recovered from a man younger than 40 in good health and CMV-seronegative. The genes are TRBV5-1 and TRBJ2-1; 11 nucleotides align to TRBD1. Sequencing was done on a sample of PBMCs. CDR3 DNA: TGCGCCAGCAGCTTTTGGGGACAGGGGGACAATGAGCAGTTCTTC. It yields the protein CASSFWGQGDNEQFF.